The 18 T cell receptor beta chains presented below share a single source sample, sequenced in a study of blood T cell repertoires in COVID-19. Profiled with immunoSEQ multiplex PCR; TCRdb holds only in-frame clones, not every one. The sample yields 120,000 or so clones, 87% seen once. Sequencing was done on a sample of peripheral blood. These receptors were collected from a woman between 50 and 59 years old with acute or convalescent COVID-19.

The gene calls are TRBV6-6 and TRBJ1-1; no firm D call. Germline CDR1 reads MNHNY; CDR2 reads SVGAGI (reference sequence). The V and J ends lost 3 bases and 7 bases respectively, with 12 bases between them. This CDR3 is built from 13 residues. CDR3 amino acids: CASSYRGVGEAFF. The DNA for the CDR3 is TGTGCCAGCAGTTATCGGGGAGTGGGTGAAGCTTTCTTT.

V is TRBV4-2 and J is TRBJ1-6; D possibly corresponds to TRBD1 (6 bases). Per germline, CDR1 LGHNA and CDR2 YNFKEQ. Between the trimmed V and J ends, which lost 7 bases and 9 bases, there was a span of 13 bases. The CDR3 sequence is 13 residues long. CDR3 amino acids: CASNQQGSSPLHF. In DNA, the CDR3 is TGTGCCAGCAATCAACAGGGATCTTCACCCCTCCACTTT.

In this sample, this clone turned up once. The chain employs TRBV19 and TRBJ2-5, with 7 bases aligning to TRBD1. Germline V CDR1 and CDR2: LNHDA, SQIVND (reference sequence). This CDR3 has 13 residues. The V and J ends lost 6 bases and 5 bases, in that order; junction bases with no gene match: 6. CDR3 protein: CASSDRVTETQYF. The CDR3 bases are TGTGCCAGTAGCGACAGGGTAACGGAGACCCAGTACTTC.

This chain connects TRBV19 to TRBJ2-1, with TRBD2 matching over 9 bases. The CDR3 has 15 residues. CDR1 is LNHDA and CDR2 is SQIVND in the germline V gene (reference sequence). Trimming at V came to 5 bases and at J to 6 bases, leaving 8 bases not matched to a gene. CDR3 sequence (DNA): TGTGCCAGTAGTCCAAAGGGACTAGCTGCCAATGAGCAGTTCTTC. Translating gives CASSPKGLAANEQFF.

This chain connects TRBV19 to TRBJ1-1; D may be TRBD1 (5 bases). CDR1 is LNHDA, CDR2 SQIVND, per germline (reference sequence). The CDR3 runs to 13 residues. V was clipped by 6 bases and J by 0 bases, with 8 bases between them. CDR3 coding DNA: TGTGCCAGTAGCCAACAGGTGAACACTGAAGCTTTCTTT. It specifies CASSQQVNTEAFF. The full variable domain, in which reference TRBV19 and TRBJ1-1 provide the parts outside the CDR3, is DGGITQSPKYLFRKEGQNVTLSCEQNLNHDAMYWYRQDPGQGLRLIYYSQIVNDFQKGDIAEGYSVSREKKESFPLTVTSAQKNPTAFYLCASSQQVNTEAFFGQGTRLTVV.

The chain carries TRBV5-1 and TRBJ2-7, with D possibly matching TRBD1 (5 bases). The CDR3 is made up of 12 amino acids. The V end was cut by 8 bases, the J end by 2 bases, with 11 bases between. The germline gives CDR1 SGHRS, CDR2 YFSETQ. The CDR3 bases are TGCGCCAGTGGCAGGGAAGCCTACGAGCAGTACTTC. Amino acid sequence: CASGREAYEQYF.

This sequence joins TRBV5-4 and TRBJ2-5; D not certain. Trimming took 0 bases from V and 1 from J, leaving 7 bases between them. Looked up from germline, CDR1 is SGHNT and CDR2 is YYREEE (reference sequence). This CDR3 is 14 amino acids long. The CDR3 DNA reads as TGTGCCAGCAGCTTGGCCAACAGCCAAGAGACCCAGTACTTC. Its protein product is CASSLANSQETQYF.

V and J are TRBV2 and TRBJ1-6; the D gene is possibly TRBD1 (5 bases). Trimming pared 2 bases from V and 7 bases from J, leaving 12 bases between. The CDR3 contains 15 residues. Per the germline V gene, CDR1 is SNHLY and CDR2 is FYNNEI. CDR3 sequence: CASSEQQGRNSPLHF. CDR3 bases: TGTGCCAGCAGTGAACAGCAGGGAAGGAATTCACCCCTCCACTTT.

V is TRBV5-1 and J is TRBJ1-1; weak D call: TRBD1 (5 bases). Between the trimmed V and J ends, which lost 0 bases and 3 bases, there was a span of 9 bases. CDR3 length: 14 residues. Germline CDR1 is SGHRS and CDR2 is YFSETQ. CDR3: CASSLVQGYTEAFF. Written as DNA, the CDR3 is TGCGCCAGCAGCTTGGTTCAGGGATACACTGAAGCTTTCTTT.

This chain uses TRBV30 with TRBJ2-7, with D unclear. The V gene's germline CDR1 is GTSNPN and CDR2 SVGIG (reference sequence). V gave up 2 bases and J gave up 1 base, with 15 bases separating them. This CDR3 is 15 amino acids long. For the CDR3, the DNA is TGTGCCTGGAGTTTCCCTGGTACACATTCCTACGAGCAGTACTTC. It translates to CAWSFPGTHSYEQYF.

The chain has TRBV5-4 and TRBJ2-3; D uncertain. The germline V gene encodes CDR1 SGHNT and CDR2 YYREEE (reference sequence). CDR3 length: 13 amino acids. The V end lost 3 bases, the J end lost 5 bases, and 10 bases lay between the germline ends. CDR3 in DNA: TGTGCCAGCAGCTCCCCAGTGAAAGATACGCAGTATTTT. It yields the protein CASSSPVKDTQYF.

This chain links TRBV6-5 with TRBJ1-1; maybe TRBD1 (6 bases). This CDR3 has 14 residues. Germline values: CDR1 MNHEY, CDR2 SVGAGI. V lost 2 bases and J 4 bases, leaving 11 bases between the germline ends. The CDR3, as DNA: TGTGCCAGCAGTTACGGGGGCCGCGGCACTGAAGCTTTCTTT. It translates to CASSYGGRGTEAFF.

V usage is TRBV9 and J usage is TRBJ1-6, with 8 positions matching TRBD1. This CDR3 spans 15 amino acids. The ends lost 3 bases at V and 8 bases at J; junction bases unmatched: 7. Per the germline V gene, CDR1 is SGDLS and CDR2 is YYNGEE. The CDR3 here is CASSASDRVDSPLHF. CDR3 bases: TGTGCCAGCAGCGCGTCGGACAGGGTTGATTCACCCCTCCACTTT.

The chain is built from TRBV24-1 and TRBJ2-3, with D perhaps TRBD1 (5 bases). Trimming took off 5 bases at V and 3 bases at J, with 17 bases between the two ends. CDR3 length equals 16 residues. CDR1 and CDR2 (germline): KGHDR, SFDVKD. DNA of the CDR3: TGTGCCACCAGTGGTCCTTTGGGGCTCGGAACAGATACGCAGTATTTT. It specifies CATSGPLGLGTDTQYF.

The rearrangement uses TRBV12-5 and TRBJ1-1; D may be TRBD1 (6 bases). The germline CDR1 and CDR2 sequences are LGHNT and FRNRAP. V was trimmed by 2 bases and J by 5 bases, leaving 9 bases between them. The CDR3 runs 13 residues. Here the CDR3 DNA reads TGTGCTAGTGGTTTGATTAGGGGGACTGAAGCTTTCTTT. Its protein is CASGLIRGTEAFF.

V gene TRBV9 combines with J gene TRBJ2-6; TRBD1 matches 8 bases. With V trimmed by 3 bases and J by 5 bases, 10 bases remained unmatched. Germline loops: CDR1 SGDLS, CDR2 YYNGEE. CDR3 size: 17 residues. CDR3 in amino acids: CASSATGESLWANVLTF. The CDR3 DNA is TGTGCCAGCAGCGCGACAGGGGAATCTCTGTGGGCCAACGTCCTGACTTTC.

V gene TRBV6-5 combines with J gene TRBJ2-3; D might be TRBD2 (6 bases). This CDR3 contains 14 residues. The germline CDR1 and CDR2 sequences are MNHEY and SVGAGI. V was cut by 6 bases and J by 3 bases, with 13 bases left in between. CDR3 loop: CASRLAVKTDTQYF. Here the CDR3 DNA reads TGTGCCAGCAGATTAGCGGTGAAGACAGATACGCAGTATTTT.

The chain uses TRBV5-1 and TRBJ1-1; 10 bases align to TRBD1. The CDR3 extends over 15 amino acids. After removal of 4 bases from V and 5 bases from J, the junction contained 8 bases not matched to a gene. Germline values: CDR1 SGHRS, CDR2 YFSETQ. The CDR3 here is CASSVTGQGRTEAFF. In nucleotides, the CDR3 is TGCGCCAGCAGCGTAACGGGACAGGGGAGAACTGAAGCTTTCTTT.